This entry is about one T cell receptor beta chain. Its cognate antigen is unknown. This sample was included in a study of T cell responses to AZD1222 COVID-19 vaccine. Libraries were prepared by immunoSEQ multiplex PCR; TCRdb keeps only in-frame clonotypes and omits some of them. The sample has around 120,000 clones, approximately 84% seen once. The study's findings and limits: Repertoire samples came only from after the peak T cell response. Baseline serology detected seropositivity in only six or seven AZD1222 recipients. Clonal diversity was possibly underestimated, and the donors were mostly white British, with more females.

The sample here was peripheral blood, taken on day 0 of AZD1222 vaccination. The receptor was isolated from an adult in good health.

CDR3 in DNA: TGTGCCTGGAGTGTACAGAGCTCCTACGAGCAGTACTTC. Its protein product is CAWSVQSSYEQYF. This chain uses TRBV30 with TRBJ2-7; no reliable D call. This CDR3 comprises 13 residues. V was shortened by 0 bases and J by 0 bases, with 6 bases between the two germline ends. Germline lookup yields CDR1 GTSNPN and CDR2 SVGIG (reference sequence).